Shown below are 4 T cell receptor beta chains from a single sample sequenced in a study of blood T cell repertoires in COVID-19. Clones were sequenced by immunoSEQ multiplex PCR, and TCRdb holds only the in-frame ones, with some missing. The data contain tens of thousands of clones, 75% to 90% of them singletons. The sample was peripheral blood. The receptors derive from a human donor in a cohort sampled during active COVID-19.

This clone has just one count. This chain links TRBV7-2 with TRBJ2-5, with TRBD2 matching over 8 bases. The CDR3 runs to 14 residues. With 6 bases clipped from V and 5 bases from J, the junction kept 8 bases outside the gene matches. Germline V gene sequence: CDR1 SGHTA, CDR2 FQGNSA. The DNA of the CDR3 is TGTGCCAGCAGTTATAGCGGGATGGGGGAGACCCAGTACTTC. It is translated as CASSYSGMGETQYF.

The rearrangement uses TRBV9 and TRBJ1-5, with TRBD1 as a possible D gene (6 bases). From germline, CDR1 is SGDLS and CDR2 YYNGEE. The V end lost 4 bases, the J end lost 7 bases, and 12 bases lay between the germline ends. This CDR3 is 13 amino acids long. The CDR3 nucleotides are TGTGCCAGCAGCCACAGGGCAGGCCAGCCCCAGCATTTT. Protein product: CASSHRAGQPQHF.

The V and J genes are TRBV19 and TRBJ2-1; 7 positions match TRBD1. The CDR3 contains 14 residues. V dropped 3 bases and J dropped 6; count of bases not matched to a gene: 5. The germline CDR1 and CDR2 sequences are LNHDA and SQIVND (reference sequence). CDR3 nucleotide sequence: TGTGCCAGTAGTATGGGACAGTTCATCAATGAGCAGTTCTTC. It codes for CASSMGQFINEQFF.

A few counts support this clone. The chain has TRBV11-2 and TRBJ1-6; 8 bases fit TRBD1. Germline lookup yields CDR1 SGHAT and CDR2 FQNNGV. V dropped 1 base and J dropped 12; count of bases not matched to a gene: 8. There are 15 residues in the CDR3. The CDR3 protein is CASSLVRTGLGPLHF. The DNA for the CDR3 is TGTGCCAGCAGCTTAGTGAGGACAGGGCTTGGACCCCTCCACTTT.